These T cell receptor beta chains were read from a single sample in a study of blood T cell repertoires in COVID-19. The table came from immunoSEQ multiplex PCR; TCRdb's copy has only in-frame clones and leaves some out. The sample comprises 130,000 or so clones, around 85% of which are singletons, and about 16% rests with the top ten. Source material: peripheral blood. These receptor sequences come from a woman aged 50 to 60 who had recovered from COVID-19. Both conserved end residues are part of each CDR3. The D gene is left open where the match is weak. The size entry is marked missing in some rows and otherwise reads once, few, many or a size class.

>NA|TRBD2|TRBV19|TRBJ2-1
TGTGCCAGTAAGGCGGCTAGCGGGAGGCATGAGCAGTTCTTC
CASKAASGRHEQFF
>NA|TRBD2|TRBV20-1|TRBJ2-5
TGCAGTGCTAGTGGGGACTATCAAGAGACCCAGTACTTC
CSASGDYQETQYF
>NA|NA|TRBV2|TRBJ1-4
TGTGCCAGGGGAACGGGGGTCCGGGATGAAAAACTGTTTTTT
CARGTGVRDEKLFF
>NA|TRBD2|TRBV13|TRBJ2-3
TGTGCCAGCAGCTACGGACTAGCAACAGATACGCAGTATTTT
CASSYGLATDTQYF
>NA|NA|TRBV28|TRBJ2-5
TGTGCCAGCGAATCCGGGGAGACCCAGTACTTC
CASESGETQYF
>NA|TRBD2|TRBV3-1/TRBV3-2|TRBJ2-1
TGTGCCAGCAGCCAAGGGGGGGGGAGTGGTGAGCAGTTCTTC
CASSQGGGSGEQFF
>NA|TRBD2|TRBV5-1|TRBJ2-3
TGCGCCAGCAGCTTAGGACTAGCAGGGGATACGCAGTATTTT
CASSLGLAGDTQYF
>NA|NA|TRBV27|TRBJ1-2
TGTGCCAGCAGTCCCCAGAGGAGGGGCGGGTATGGCTACACCTTC
CASSPQRRGGYGYTF
>NA|TRBD1|TRBV10-3|TRBJ1-2
TGTGCCATCAGTGATCAGGGACAGGGAGCTAACTATGGCTACACCTTC
CAISDQGQGANYGYTF
>NA|NA|TRBV15|TRBJ2-5
TGTGCCACCAGCAGAGCGCTAGCAAACCAAGAGACCCAGTACTTC
CATSRALANQETQYF
>NA|TRBD1|TRBV5-6|TRBJ2-7
TGTGCCAGCAGCTTGGGGGGACAGGGTCGCTACGAGCAGTACTTC
CASSLGGQGRYEQYF
>NA|NA|TRBV9|TRBJ1-2
TGTGCCAGCAGCGTAGTTCCCGCGGGTAACTATGGCTACACCTTC
CASSVVPAGNYGYTF
>few|NA|TRBV5-6|TRBJ1-2
TGTGCCAGCAGCGCGGGACCGGAGTATCGGGGCTACACCTTC
CASSAGPEYRGYTF
>NA|NA|TRBV5-4|TRBJ1-1
TGTGCCAGCAGCTTGCCAGGGAGGTTCGAAGCTTTCTTT
CASSLPGRFEAFF
>NA|TRBD2|TRBV10-2|TRBJ2-1
TGCGCCAGCAGTGAGATTAGTAGCGGGGTCCGAATGTACAATGAGCAGTTCTTC
CASSEISSGVRMYNEQFF
>NA|TRBD1|TRBV23-1|TRBJ1-2
TGCGCCAGCACTCCAAACAGGGGTCCGTCTAACTATGGCTACACCTTC
CASTPNRGPSNYGYTF
>NA|TRBD1|TRBV11-2|TRBJ2-7
TGTGCCAGCAGCCACGACAGGGTCCGCTACGAGCAGTACTTC
CASSHDRVRYEQYF
>NA|NA|TRBV5-1|TRBJ2-6
TGCGCCAGCAGCTTGGCCGGGAGACCCTCTGGGGCCAACGTCCTGACTTTC
CASSLAGRPSGANVLTF
>NA|TRBD1|TRBV5-1|TRBJ2-3
TGCGCCAGCAGCTCACCGGGACAGGGTAAAGATACGCAGTATTTT
CASSSPGQGKDTQYF
>NA|TRBD1|TRBV30|TRBJ1-1
TGTGCCTGGACTCCACAGGGGCACACTGAAGCTTTCTTT
CAWTPQGHTEAFF
>few|TRBD1|TRBV6-5|TRBJ1-2
TGTGCCAGCAGTTCGTCCGGGACAGCGAACTATGGCTACACCTTC
CASSSSGTANYGYTF
>NA|NA|TRBV5-5|TRBJ1-4
TGTGCCAGCAGTATAAACTTAGAGCGTAATGAAAAACTGTTTTTT
CASSINLERNEKLFF
>NA|NA|TRBV5-4|TRBJ2-2
TGTGCCAGCAGCTTGGATAAGAGCACCGGGGAGCTGTTTTTT
CASSLDKSTGELFF
>NA|NA|TRBV19|TRBJ1-5
TGTGCCAGTAGGCCCCCTGTTTCCGTAGCGACAGGTTATGTAGGCAATCAGCCCCAGCATTTT
CASRPPVSVATGYVGNQPQHF
>NA|TRBD2|TRBV7-8|TRBJ2-1
TGTGCCAGCAGCAAAGAAATTAGCGGGAGAGGCAATGAGCAGTTCTTC
CASSKEISGRGNEQFF
>NA|NA|TRBV1|TRBJ2-1
TGCACCAGCAGCCGACTAGCGGGAGTCCTCTCCTACAATGAGCAGTTCTTC
CTSSRLAGVLSYNEQFF
>many|NA|TRBV6-2/TRBV6-3|TRBJ2-3
TGTGCCAGCAGTTTCGGGACTAGCACAGATACGCAGTATTTT
CASSFGTSTDTQYF
>NA|TRBD2|TRBV18|TRBJ2-3
TGTGCCAGCTCACCACAAGGACTAGCGGGGGGCACAGATACGCAGTATTTT
CASSPQGLAGGTDTQYF
>NA|NA|TRBV30|TRBJ1-1
TGTGCCTGGAGTGCCTCTTTCCCTTCTGAAGCTTTCTTT
CAWSASFPSEAFF